These T cell receptor beta chains were read from a single sample in a study of blood T cell repertoires in COVID-19. The table came from immunoSEQ multiplex PCR; TCRdb's copy has only in-frame clones and leaves some out. Seen here are approximately 160,000 clones, 85% to 90% observed once, and the top ten hold 7%. The material sequenced was peripheral blood. Receptors originate from a man aged 50 to 59 with active or convalescent COVID-19. Both conserved end residues are part of each CDR3. A D gene is named only where the DNA matches it firmly. The size field is filled for only some rows; it gives once, few, many or a size class.

V	D	J	size	CDR3	DNA
TRBV7-8	-	TRBJ2-7	-	CASSHYRVGSPFYEQYF	TGTGCCAGCAGCCATTACAGGGTGGGTTCCCCCTTTTACGAGCAGTACTTC
TRBV27	TRBD1	TRBJ2-7	once	CASSRQGRLYEQYF	TGTGCCAGCAGTCGACAGGGTAGGCTATACGAGCAGTACTTC
TRBV28	-	TRBJ1-2	-	CASSFQGRVRMGYTF	TGTGCCAGCAGTTTCCAGGGGAGGGTGAGAATGGGCTACACCTTC
TRBV6-5	TRBD1	TRBJ2-2	-	CATGTGYTGELFF	TGTGCCACCGGGACAGGGTACACCGGGGAGCTGTTTTTT
TRBV2	-	TRBJ2-2	once	CASTWGYTGELFF	TGTGCCAGCACCTGGGGCTACACCGGGGAGCTGTTTTTT
TRBV3-1/TRBV3-2	-	TRBJ2-5	-	CASSQATPLGAETQYF	TGTGCCAGCAGCCAAGCCACTCCGTTGGGGGCAGAGACCCAGTACTTC
TRBV9	-	TRBJ1-4	-	CASSVGGGGTNEKLFF	TGTGCCAGCAGCGTAGGCGGCGGGGGCACTAATGAAAAACTGTTTTTT
TRBV5-1	-	TRBJ1-1	-	CASSWTPNTEAFF	TGCGCCAGCAGTTGGACACCGAACACTGAAGCTTTCTTT
TRBV6-5	TRBD2	TRBJ2-1	-	CASSYGLADNNEQFF	TGTGCCAGCAGTTACGGCCTAGCGGACAACAATGAGCAGTTCTTC
TRBV5-1	-	TRBJ2-1	-	CASSLGPSLAEQFF	TGCGCCAGCAGCTTGGGTCCTAGCTTGGCGGAGCAGTTCTTC
TRBV27	TRBD2	TRBJ2-1	many	CASSLTSGGHNEQFF	TGTGCCAGCAGCCTTACTAGCGGGGGGCACAATGAGCAGTTCTTC
TRBV7-8	-	TRBJ2-3	many	CASGAAGKAGYF	TGTGCCAGCGGAGCGGCGGGGAAGGCCGGGTATTTT
TRBV7-9	-	TRBJ2-7	-	CASSSGLIPYEQYF	TGTGCCAGCAGCTCGGGACTGATACCCTACGAGCAGTACTTC
TRBV19	-	TRBJ1-6	-	CAIYRDSPLHF	TGTGCCATATACAGGGATTCACCCCTCCACTTT
TRBV4-1	-	TRBJ2-1	-	CASSQGLAGNRDEQFF	TGCGCCAGCAGCCAAGGGCTTGCGGGAAACCGAGATGAGCAGTTCTTC
TRBV4-2	TRBD1	TRBJ1-6	-	CASSQDRGQGSPLHF	TGTGCCAGCAGCCAAGACAGGGGGCAGGGATCACCCCTCCACTTT
TRBV25-1	TRBD1	TRBJ2-7	-	CASSLDRGEYEQYF	TGTGCCAGCAGCCTGGACAGGGGGGAATACGAGCAGTACTTC
TRBV27	TRBD2	TRBJ2-7	-	CASRLTTGGRMSYEQYF	TGTGCCAGCAGGCTAACGACGGGCGGGAGAATGTCCTACGAGCAGTACTTC
TRBV15	-	TRBJ2-7	-	CATSRQVYEQYF	TGTGCCACCAGCAGACAGGTCTACGAGCAGTACTTC
TRBV4-3	TRBD1	TRBJ2-5	-	CASSHAGQGIGETQYF	TGCGCCAGCAGCCACGCGGGACAGGGGATCGGAGAGACCCAGTACTTC
TRBV18	TRBD1	TRBJ1-2	-	CASSPYTGVDGYTF	TGTGCCAGCTCACCGTATACAGGGGTGGATGGCTACACCTTC
TRBV7-2	-	TRBJ2-2	once	CASRPGINTGELFF	TGTGCCAGCAGACCCGGGATTAACACCGGGGAGCTGTTTTTT
TRBV19	-	TRBJ2-6	few	CASSIDGFSGANVLTF	TGTGCCAGTAGTATAGACGGGTTCTCTGGGGCCAACGTCCTGACTTTC
TRBV7-8	-	TRBJ2-7	-	CASSLGTAYEQYF	TGTGCCAGCAGCTTAGGGACAGCTTACGAGCAGTACTTC
TRBV6-5	TRBD1	TRBJ1-6	few	CASSQPGTGVSPLHF	TGTGCCAGCAGCCAGCCCGGGACAGGGGTTTCACCCCTCCACTTT